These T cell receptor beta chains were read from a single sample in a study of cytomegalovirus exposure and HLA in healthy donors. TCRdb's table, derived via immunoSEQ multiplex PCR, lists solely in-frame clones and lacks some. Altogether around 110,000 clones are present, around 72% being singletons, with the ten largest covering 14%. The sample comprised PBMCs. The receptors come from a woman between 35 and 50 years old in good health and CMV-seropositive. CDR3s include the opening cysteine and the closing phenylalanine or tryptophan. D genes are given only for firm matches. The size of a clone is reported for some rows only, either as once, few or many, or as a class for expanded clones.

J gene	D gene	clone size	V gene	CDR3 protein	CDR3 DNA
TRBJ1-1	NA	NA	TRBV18	CASSPDSEALEAFF	TGTGCCAGCTCACCAGACAGCGAGGCCCTCGAAGCTTTCTTT
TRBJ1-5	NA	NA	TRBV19	CATRTGIKPQHF	TGTGCCACCCGGACGGGAATCAAGCCCCAGCATTTT
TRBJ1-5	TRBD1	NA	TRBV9	CANQGGRNQPQHF	TGTGCCAACCAGGGGGGTAGGAATCAGCCCCAGCATTTT
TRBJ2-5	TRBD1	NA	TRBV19	CASGAGQGAWETQYF	TGTGCCAGTGGGGCCGGACAGGGGGCCTGGGAGACCCAGTACTTC
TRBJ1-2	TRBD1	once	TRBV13	CASSTRTGYGYTF	TGTGCCAGCAGCACCCGGACAGGATATGGCTACACCTTC
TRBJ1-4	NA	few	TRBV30	CAWTGAGEKLFF	TGTGCCTGGACAGGGGCAGGGGAAAAACTGTTTTTT
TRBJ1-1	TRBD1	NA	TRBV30	CALQGQSNTEAFF	TGTGCGTTACAGGGGCAATCCAACACTGAAGCTTTCTTT
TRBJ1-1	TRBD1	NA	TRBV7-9	CASSLGTGAEAFF	TGTGCCAGCAGCCTTGGGACAGGGGCTGAAGCTTTCTTT
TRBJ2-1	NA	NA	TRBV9	CASSVDRAIYNEQFF	TGTGCCAGCAGCGTAGACAGGGCGATCTACAATGAGCAGTTCTTC
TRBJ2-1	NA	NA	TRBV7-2	CASSLELAYEQFF	TGTGCCAGCAGCTTAGAACTAGCTTATGAGCAGTTCTTC
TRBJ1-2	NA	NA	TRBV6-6	CASTESQTNYGYTF	TGTGCCAGCACCGAGTCTCAAACCAACTATGGCTACACCTTC
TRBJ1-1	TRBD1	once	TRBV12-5	CASGSGTGGRNTEAFF	TGTGCTAGTGGTTCCGGGACAGGGGGACGGAACACTGAAGCTTTCTTT
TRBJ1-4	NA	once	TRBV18	CASSHDRSSYEKLFF	TGTGCCAGCTCCCATGACAGGTCCTCCTATGAAAAACTGTTTTTT
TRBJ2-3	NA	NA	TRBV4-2	CASSSRTSTDTQYF	TGTGCCAGCAGCTCACGGACTAGCACAGATACGCAGTATTTT
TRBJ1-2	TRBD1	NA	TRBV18	CASSPPTGIGYGYTF	TGTGCCAGCTCACCACCGACAGGGATCGGCTATGGCTACACCTTC
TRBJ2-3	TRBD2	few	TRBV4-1	CASSQGRGGAPDTQYF	TGCGCCAGCAGCCAAGGGCGGGGGGGCGCCCCAGATACGCAGTATTTT
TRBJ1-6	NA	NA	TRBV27	CASSFIPGGSNSPLHF	TGTGCCAGCAGTTTCATACCGGGGGGGTCCAATTCACCCCTCCACTTT
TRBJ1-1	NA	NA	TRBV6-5	CASSYSSSDTEAFF	TGTGCCAGCAGTTACTCCTCGTCGGACACTGAAGCTTTCTTT
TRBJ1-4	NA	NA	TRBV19	CASSIDNPGSNEKLFF	TGTGCCAGTAGTATAGATAACCCCGGGTCTAATGAAAAACTGTTTTTT
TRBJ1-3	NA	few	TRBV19	CASSISGYGNTIYF	TGTGCCAGTAGTATCTCAGGGTACGGAAACACCATATATTTT
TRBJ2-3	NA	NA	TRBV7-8	CASSLVKASDTQYF	TGTGCCAGCAGCTTAGTGAAAGCGTCAGATACGCAGTATTTT
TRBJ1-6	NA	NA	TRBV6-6	CASSYSIGQSTSPLHF	TGTGCCAGCAGTTACTCGATTGGCCAATCCACTTCACCCCTCCACTTT
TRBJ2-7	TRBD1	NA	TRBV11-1	CASSLEGASSYEQYF	TGTGCCAGCAGCTTAGAGGGGGCGAGCTCCTACGAGCAGTACTTC
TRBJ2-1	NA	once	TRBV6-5	CASSAAAEQFF	TGTGCCAGCAGTGCAGCGGCCGAGCAGTTCTTC
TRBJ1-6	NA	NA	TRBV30	CAWSVLTGFSPLHF	TGTGCCTGGAGTGTACTAACAGGGTTTTCACCCCTCCACTTT
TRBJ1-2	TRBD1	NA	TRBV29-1	CSVDPTGGSYGYTF	TGCAGCGTTGACCCGACAGGGGGCTCCTATGGCTACACCTTC
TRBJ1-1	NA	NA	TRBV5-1	CASSPTRGPEAFF	TGCGCCAGCAGTCCGACCAGGGGCCCTGAAGCTTTCTTT
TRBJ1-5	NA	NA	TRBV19	CASKTRAGNQPQHF	TGTGCCAGTAAAACCCGAGCGGGCAATCAGCCCCAGCATTTT
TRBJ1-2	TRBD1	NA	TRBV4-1	CASSLNRGSYGYTF	TGCGCCAGCAGCTTGAACAGGGGAAGCTATGGCTACACCTTC
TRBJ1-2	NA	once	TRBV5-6	CASSPKGGGYGYTF	TGTGCCAGCAGCCCTAAAGGGGGGGGCTATGGCTACACCTTC
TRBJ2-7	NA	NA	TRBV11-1	CASSLDLYEQYF	TGTGCCAGCAGCTTAGATCTCTACGAGCAGTACTTC
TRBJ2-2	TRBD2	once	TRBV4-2	CASSQGVRRGRNTGELFF	TGTGCCAGCAGCCAAGGGGTACGGCGGGGGAGGAACACCGGGGAGCTGTTTTTT
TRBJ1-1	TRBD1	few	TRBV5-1	CASSGTGGFTEAFF	TGCGCCAGCAGCGGGACAGGGGGCTTCACTGAAGCTTTCTTT
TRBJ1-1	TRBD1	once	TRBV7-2	CASSQATGVKTEAFF	TGTGCCAGCAGCCAAGCAACAGGGGTGAAGACTGAAGCTTTCTTT
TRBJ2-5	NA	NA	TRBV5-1	CASSPQGLRETQYF	TGCGCCAGCAGCCCCCAGGGTTTAAGGGAGACCCAGTACTTC
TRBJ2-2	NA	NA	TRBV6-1	CASIPGAVAGELFF	TGTGCCAGCATCCCTGGTGCGGTAGCCGGGGAGCTGTTTTTT
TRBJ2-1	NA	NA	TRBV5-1	CASSLGLLNEQFF	TGCGCCAGCAGCTTGGGACTACTGAATGAGCAGTTCTTC
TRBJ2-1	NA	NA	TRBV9	CASSGRDSLSYNEQFF	TGTGCCAGCAGCGGACGGGACTCCCTCTCCTACAATGAGCAGTTCTTC
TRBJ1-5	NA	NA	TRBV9	CASSGPEYSNQPQHF	TGTGCCAGCAGCGGGCCAGAATATAGCAATCAGCCCCAGCATTTT
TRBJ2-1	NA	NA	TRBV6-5	CASRSTGGHNEQFF	TGTGCCAGCAGAAGTACAGGTGGACACAATGAGCAGTTCTTC
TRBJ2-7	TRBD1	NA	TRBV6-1	CASRAGTGGPYEQYF	TGTGCCAGCAGGGCCGGGACAGGGGGACCCTACGAGCAGTACTTC
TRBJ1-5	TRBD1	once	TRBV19	CASSISETGRNQPQHF	TGTGCCAGTAGTATATCCGAGACAGGGCGCAATCAGCCCCAGCATTTT
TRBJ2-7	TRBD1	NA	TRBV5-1	CASSLGQGGYEQYF	TGCGCCAGCAGCTTGGGACAGGGCGGCTACGAGCAGTACTTC
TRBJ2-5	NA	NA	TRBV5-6	CASSFGETQYF	TGTGCCAGCAGCTTCGGAGAGACCCAGTACTTC
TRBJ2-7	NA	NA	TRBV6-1	CASSHPNGRTGEQYF	TGTGCCAGCAGCCACCCGAACGGCCGAACGGGGGAGCAGTACTTC
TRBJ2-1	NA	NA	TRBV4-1	CASSQEGAARGEEQFF	TGCGCCAGCAGCCAAGAGGGGGCTGCCCGGGGGGAGGAGCAGTTCTTC
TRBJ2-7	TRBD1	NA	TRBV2	CASTRDRGYEQYF	TGTGCCAGCACCCGGGACAGGGGTTACGAGCAGTACTTC
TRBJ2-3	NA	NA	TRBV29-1	CSVDGGPGSPSDTQYF	TGCAGCGTTGACGGGGGTCCGGGGTCGCCATCGGATACGCAGTATTTT
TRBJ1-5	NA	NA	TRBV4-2	CASSQEPTRGTQPQHF	TGTGCCAGCAGCCAAGAACCCACACGGGGGACCCAGCCCCAGCATTTT
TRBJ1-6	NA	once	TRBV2	CASSDIGESSYNSPLHF	TGTGCCAGCAGTGATATCGGGGAAAGCTCCTATAATTCACCCCTCCACTTT
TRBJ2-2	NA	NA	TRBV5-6	CASSLVPTNTGELFF	TGTGCCAGCAGCTTGGTTCCGACAAACACCGGGGAGCTGTTTTTT